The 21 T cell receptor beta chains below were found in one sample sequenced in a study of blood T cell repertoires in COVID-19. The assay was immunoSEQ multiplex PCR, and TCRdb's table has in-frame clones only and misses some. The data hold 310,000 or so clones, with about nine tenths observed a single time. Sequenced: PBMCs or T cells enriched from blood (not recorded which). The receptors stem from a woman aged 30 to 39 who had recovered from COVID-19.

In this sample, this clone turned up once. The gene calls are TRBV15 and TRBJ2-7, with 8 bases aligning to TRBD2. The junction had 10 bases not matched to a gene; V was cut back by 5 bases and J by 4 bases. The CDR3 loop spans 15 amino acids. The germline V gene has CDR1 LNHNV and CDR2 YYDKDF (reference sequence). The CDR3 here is CATSLVASGFYEQYF. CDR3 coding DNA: TGTGCCACCAGCCTCGTAGCTAGCGGGTTTTACGAGCAGTACTTC.

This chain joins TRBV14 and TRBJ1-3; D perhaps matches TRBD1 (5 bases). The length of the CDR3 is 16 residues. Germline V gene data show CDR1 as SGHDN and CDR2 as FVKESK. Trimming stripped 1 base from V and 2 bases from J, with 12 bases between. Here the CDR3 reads CASSQGGAGPGNTIYF. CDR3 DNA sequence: TGTGCCAGCAGCCAAGGAGGCGCGGGGCCTGGAAACACCATATATTTT. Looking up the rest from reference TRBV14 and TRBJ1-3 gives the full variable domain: EAGVTQFPSHSVIEKGQTVTLRCDPISGHDNLYWYRRVMGKEIKFLLHFVKESKQDESGMPNNRFLAERTGGTYSTLKVQPAELEDSGVYFCASSQGGAGPGNTIYFGEGSWLTVV.

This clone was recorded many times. The CDR3 here is CASRLTGGGSTEAFF. In DNA form, the CDR3 reads TGTGCCAGCAGGCTAACAGGGGGCGGGAGCACTGAAGCTTTCTTT. The chain employs TRBV28 and TRBJ1-1, with 9 bases fitting TRBD1. V lost 6 bases and J lost 4; bases outside the gene matches: 9. The V gene's germline CDR1 is MDHEN and CDR2 SYDVKM. CDR3 length: 15 residues.

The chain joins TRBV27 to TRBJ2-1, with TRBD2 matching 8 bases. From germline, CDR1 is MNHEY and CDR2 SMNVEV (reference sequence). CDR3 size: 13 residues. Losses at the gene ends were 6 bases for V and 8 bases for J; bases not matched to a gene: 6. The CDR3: CASSEREYYEQFF. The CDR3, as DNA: TGTGCCAGCAGCGAGCGGGAGTACTATGAGCAGTTCTTC.

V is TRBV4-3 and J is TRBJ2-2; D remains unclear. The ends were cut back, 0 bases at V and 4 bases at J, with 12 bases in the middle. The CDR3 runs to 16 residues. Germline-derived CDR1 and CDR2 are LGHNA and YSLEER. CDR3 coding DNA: TGCGCCAGCAGCCAAGATCGTGGCAGTCCCACCGGGGAGCTGTTTTTT. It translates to CASSQDRGSPTGELFF.

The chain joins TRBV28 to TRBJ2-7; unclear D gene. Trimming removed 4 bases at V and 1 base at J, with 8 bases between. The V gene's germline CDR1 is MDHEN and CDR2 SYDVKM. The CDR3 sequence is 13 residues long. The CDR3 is CASSYTVSYEQYF. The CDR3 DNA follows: TGTGCCAGCAGTTACACAGTTTCCTACGAGCAGTACTTC.

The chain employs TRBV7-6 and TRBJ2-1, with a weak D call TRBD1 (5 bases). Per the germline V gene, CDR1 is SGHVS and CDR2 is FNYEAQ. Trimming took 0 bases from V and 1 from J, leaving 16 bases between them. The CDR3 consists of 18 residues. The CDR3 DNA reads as TGTGCCAGCAGCTTAGCTTCGTCGGACACCGCTTCCTACAATGAGCAGTTCTTC. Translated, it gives CASSLASSDTASYNEQFF.

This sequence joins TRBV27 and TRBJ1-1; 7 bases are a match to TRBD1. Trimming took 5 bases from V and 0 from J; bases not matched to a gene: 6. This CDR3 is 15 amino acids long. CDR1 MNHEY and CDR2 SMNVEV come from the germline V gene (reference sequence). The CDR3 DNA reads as TGTGCCAGCAGTGACAGGGAAGCGATGAACACTGAAGCTTTCTTT. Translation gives CASSDREAMNTEAFF.

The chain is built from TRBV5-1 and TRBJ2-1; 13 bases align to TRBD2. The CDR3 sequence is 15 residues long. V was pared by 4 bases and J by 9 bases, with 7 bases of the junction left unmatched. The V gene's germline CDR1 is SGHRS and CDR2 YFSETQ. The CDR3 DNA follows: TGCGCCAGCAGCCCGACTAGCGGGAGGATCGGTGAGCAGTTCTTC. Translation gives CASSPTSGRIGEQFF.

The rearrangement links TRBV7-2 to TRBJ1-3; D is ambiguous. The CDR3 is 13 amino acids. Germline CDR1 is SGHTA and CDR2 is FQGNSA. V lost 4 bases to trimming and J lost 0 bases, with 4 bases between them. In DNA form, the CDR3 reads TGTGCCAGCAGCTCAGTCTCTGGAAACACCATATATTTT. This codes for CASSSVSGNTIYF.

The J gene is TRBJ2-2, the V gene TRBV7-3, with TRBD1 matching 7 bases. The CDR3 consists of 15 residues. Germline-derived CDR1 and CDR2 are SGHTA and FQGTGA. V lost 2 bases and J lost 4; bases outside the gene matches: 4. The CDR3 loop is CASSLGDRPTGELFF. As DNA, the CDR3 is TGTGCCAGCAGCTTAGGGGACAGACCCACCGGGGAGCTGTTTTTT.

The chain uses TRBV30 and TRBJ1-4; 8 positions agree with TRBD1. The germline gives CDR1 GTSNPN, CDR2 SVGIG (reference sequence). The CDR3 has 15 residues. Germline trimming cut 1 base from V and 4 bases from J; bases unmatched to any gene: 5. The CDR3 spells CAWSAPGGNNEKLFF. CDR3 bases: TGTGCCTGGAGTGCTCCAGGGGGCAATAATGAAAAACTGTTTTTT.

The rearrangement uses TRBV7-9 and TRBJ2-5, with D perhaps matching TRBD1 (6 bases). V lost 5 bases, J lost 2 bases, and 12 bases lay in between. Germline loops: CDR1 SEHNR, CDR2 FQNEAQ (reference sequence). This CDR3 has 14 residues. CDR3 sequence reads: CASSQDRQQETQYF. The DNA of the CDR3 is TGTGCCAGCAGCCAGGACAGACAACAAGAGACCCAGTACTTC. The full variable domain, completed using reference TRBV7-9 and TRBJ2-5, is DTGVSQNPRHKITKRGQNVTFRCDPISEHNRLYWYRQTLGQGPEFLTYFQNEAQLEKSRLLSDRFSAERPKGSFSTLEIQRTEQGDSAMYLCASSQDRQQETQYFGPGTRLLVL.

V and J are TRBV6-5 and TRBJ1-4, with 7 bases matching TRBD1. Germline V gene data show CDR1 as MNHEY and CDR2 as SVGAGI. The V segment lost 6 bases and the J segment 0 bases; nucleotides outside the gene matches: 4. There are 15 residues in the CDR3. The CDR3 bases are TGTGCCAGCAGCTACAGGGGCGCAACTAATGAAAAACTGTTTTTT. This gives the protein CASSYRGATNEKLFF.

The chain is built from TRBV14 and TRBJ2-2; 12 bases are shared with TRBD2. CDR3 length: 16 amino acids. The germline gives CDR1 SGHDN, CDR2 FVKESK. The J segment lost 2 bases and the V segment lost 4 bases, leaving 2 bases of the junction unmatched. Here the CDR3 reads CASSPLAGGNTGELFF. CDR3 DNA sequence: TGTGCCAGCAGCCCACTAGCGGGGGGTAACACCGGGGAGCTGTTTTTT.

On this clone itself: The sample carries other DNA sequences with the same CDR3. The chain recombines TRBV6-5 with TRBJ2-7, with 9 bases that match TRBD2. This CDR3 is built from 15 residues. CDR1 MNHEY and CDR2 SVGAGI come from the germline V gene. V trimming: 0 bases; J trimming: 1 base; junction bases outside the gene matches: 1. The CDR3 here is CASSYSAGGSYEQYF. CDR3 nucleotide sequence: TGTGCCAGCAGTTACTCGGCGGGAGGGTCCTACGAGCAGTACTTC.

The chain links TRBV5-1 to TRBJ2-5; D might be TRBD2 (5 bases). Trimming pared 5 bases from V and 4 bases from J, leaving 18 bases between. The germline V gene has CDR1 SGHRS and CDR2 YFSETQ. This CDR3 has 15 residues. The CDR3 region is CASRQNTGSGETQYF. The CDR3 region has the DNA TGCGCCAGCAGACAAAATACGGGGTCCGGAGAGACCCAGTACTTC.

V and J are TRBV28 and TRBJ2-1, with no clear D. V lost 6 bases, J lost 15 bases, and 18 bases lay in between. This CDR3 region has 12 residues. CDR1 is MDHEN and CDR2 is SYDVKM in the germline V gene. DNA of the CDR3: TGTGCCAGCAGCCCTCCAGGCTCTCTGGGGTTCTTC. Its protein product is CASSPPGSLGFF.

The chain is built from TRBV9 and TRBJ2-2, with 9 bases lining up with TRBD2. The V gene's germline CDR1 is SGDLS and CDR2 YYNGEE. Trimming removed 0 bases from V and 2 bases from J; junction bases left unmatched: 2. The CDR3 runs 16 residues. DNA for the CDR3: TGTGCCAGCAGCGTAGGACTAGCGGTTAACACCGGGGAGCTGTTTTTT. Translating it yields CASSVGLAVNTGELFF.

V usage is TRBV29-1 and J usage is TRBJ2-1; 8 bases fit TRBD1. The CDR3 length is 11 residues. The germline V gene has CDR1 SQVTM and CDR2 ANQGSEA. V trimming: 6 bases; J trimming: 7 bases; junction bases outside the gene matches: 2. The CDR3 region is CSVRTGNEQFF. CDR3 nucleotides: TGCAGCGTGAGGACAGGGAATGAGCAGTTCTTC.

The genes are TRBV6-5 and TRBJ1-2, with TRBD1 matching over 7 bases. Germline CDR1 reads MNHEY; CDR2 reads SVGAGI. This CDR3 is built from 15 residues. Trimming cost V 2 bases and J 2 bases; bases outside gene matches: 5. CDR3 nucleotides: TGTGCCAGCAGTTACGCGCAGGGGGAGAACTATGGCTACACCTTC. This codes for CASSYAQGENYGYTF.